A selection of T cell receptor beta chains follows, all from one sample in a study of CD8+ T cells in alopecia areata. Method: immunoSEQ multiplex PCR; TCRdb's copy keeps in-frame clones and lacks some. The table lists about 120,000 clones, approximately 47% of them singletons, with roughly 10% in the top ten. Material for sequencing was NKG2D-low CD8+ T cells sorted from blood. These receptors were taken from a human donor with alopecia areata. The CDR3 runs from the conserved cysteine through the conserved F or W. D genes are given only for firm matches. Clone sizes are given selectively: once, few, many, or a class where the clone is expanded.

j_call	v_call	clone_size	d_call	cdr3_nt	cdr3_aa
TRBJ2-7	TRBV30	NA	NA	TGTGCCTGGAAGGGAGACTACGAGCAGTACTTC	CAWKGDYEQYF
TRBJ2-3	TRBV28	NA	NA	TGTGCCAGCAGTCTCGGACAGCCTAGCACAGATACGCAGTATTTT	CASSLGQPSTDTQYF
TRBJ2-7	TRBV29-1	few	TRBD2	TGCAGCGCTCTGTACAGGGGGCCCGGGACTAGCGGCTTTCCCGAGCAGTACTTC	CSALYRGPGTSGFPEQYF
TRBJ2-1	TRBV19	NA	NA	TGTGCCAGTAGTATAGACAGATACAATGAGCAGTTCTTC	CASSIDRYNEQFF
TRBJ2-3	TRBV29-1	NA	NA	TGCAGCGTTGGGGCAGAGATTCGGGGACACCAACCCGCAGATACGCAGTATTTT	CSVGAEIRGHQPADTQYF
TRBJ2-6	TRBV5-1	NA	NA	TGCGCCAGCGACCAGGGTAGCTCTGGGGCCAACGTCCTGACTTTC	CASDQGSSGANVLTF
TRBJ1-2	TRBV6-6	NA	NA	TGTGCCAGCAGTTACTCGGCGACGGACTATGGCTACACCTTC	CASSYSATDYGYTF
TRBJ2-1	TRBV25-1	few	NA	TGTGCCAGCAGTCCCCCGGACAGCGTTAACAATGAGCAGTTCTTC	CASSPPDSVNNEQFF
TRBJ2-3	TRBV13	NA	TRBD2	TGTGCCAGCAGCTTAGGTGGGACTACAAGCACCGATACGCAGTATTTT	CASSLGGTTSTDTQYF
TRBJ2-7	TRBV11-2	NA	TRBD1	TGTGCCAGCAGCCCCCACACAGGGGATATCTCCTACGAGCAGTACTTC	CASSPHTGDISYEQYF
TRBJ2-2	TRBV29-1	NA	TRBD1	TGCAGCGTTCCCCGTCAGGGGGCCGGGGAGCTGTTTTTT	CSVPRQGAGELFF
TRBJ2-1	TRBV27	NA	TRBD2	TGTGCCAGCAGTTCCATAGCGGGAGGCCTGTCAGAGCAGTTCTTC	CASSSIAGGLSEQFF
TRBJ2-5	TRBV6-5	NA	NA	TGTGCCAGCAGTTGGAAGGTGGAGCCGGGGACCCAGTACTTC	CASSWKVEPGTQYF
TRBJ2-2	TRBV27	NA	NA	TGTGCCAGCAGTTTCTTGAACACCGGGGAGCTGTTTTTT	CASSFLNTGELFF
TRBJ1-1	TRBV4-1	NA	NA	TGCGCCAGCAGCCAAGAATCGTTCGGGGGGATAACGAACACTGAAGCTTTCTTT	CASSQESFGGITNTEAFF
TRBJ2-3	TRBV28	few	TRBD2	TGTGCCAGCAGTTTGTCTAGCGGGGAACGGGCAGATACGCAGTATTTT	CASSLSSGERADTQYF
TRBJ1-2	TRBV29-1	few	NA	TGCAGCGTTGACGGGCAGGGGAACTATGGCTACACCTTC	CSVDGQGNYGYTF
TRBJ2-7	TRBV13	NA	NA	TGTGCCAGCAGCTTAGGTAGGCTCCCTTACGAGCAGTACTTC	CASSLGRLPYEQYF
TRBJ1-1	TRBV28	NA	NA	TGTGCCAGCAGCTACAATTTGGCTTTCTTT	CASSYNLAFF
TRBJ2-7	TRBV4-1	NA	TRBD2	TGCGCCAGCAGCCAAGATCGGGGTAGCGGGAATCACTACGAGCAGTACTTC	CASSQDRGSGNHYEQYF
TRBJ2-7	TRBV29-1	NA	NA	TGCAGCGTTATTAGCGCCCTCTCCTACGAGCAGTACTTC	CSVISALSYEQYF
TRBJ2-3	TRBV9	NA	NA	TGTGCCAGCAGCGTTGGACTCGGAGGTAGCACAGATACGCAGTATTTT	CASSVGLGGSTDTQYF
TRBJ2-1	TRBV7-9	medium-sized	NA	TGTGCCAGCAGCTTAGTAACAGGAGAGCAGTTCTTC	CASSLVTGEQFF
TRBJ2-7	TRBV6-5	NA	TRBD1	TGTGCCAGCATGAGACAGGGGAATTACGAGCAGTACTTC	CASMRQGNYEQYF
TRBJ2-5	TRBV14	NA	NA	TGTGCCAGCAGCCAAGAGTGGGGGGACCCAGAGACCCAGTACTTC	CASSQEWGDPETQYF
TRBJ2-1	TRBV7-2	medium-sized	TRBD2	TGTGCCAGCAGCTTACTACTAGCGGGCCTCTACAATGAGCAGTTCTTC	CASSLLLAGLYNEQFF
TRBJ1-2	TRBV30	NA	NA	TGTGCCTGTTTGGACGGAAACTATGGCTACACCTTC	CACLDGNYGYTF
TRBJ2-6	TRBV5-6	NA	NA	TGTGCCAGCAGCCCCTGGTGGCTGACTCGTAGCTCTGGGGCCAACGTCCTGACTTTC	CASSPWWLTRSSGANVLTF
TRBJ1-4	TRBV29-1	NA	NA	TGCAGCGTTGCTGAACAGTTTACTGAAAAACTGTTTTTT	CSVAEQFTEKLFF
TRBJ2-3	TRBV5-4	NA	NA	TGTGCCAGCAGCTTTGGAGATACGCAGTATTTT	CASSFGDTQYF
TRBJ2-1	TRBV29-1	NA	TRBD2	TGCAGCGGTTGGAGGGCAGGGAGGGATGAGCAGTTCTTC	CSGWRAGRDEQFF
TRBJ2-1	TRBV29-1	NA	NA	TGCAGCGCAGAATTGGGGCAGGGAAAAAATGAGCAGTTCTTC	CSAELGQGKNEQFF
TRBJ2-6	TRBV2	NA	TRBD1	TGTGCCAGCACCGGGACAGGGGACTCTGGGGCCAACGTCCTGACTTTC	CASTGTGDSGANVLTF
TRBJ2-1	TRBV7-6	NA	NA	TGTGCCAGCAGCCTAAGCCCCCCCTACAATGAGCAGTTCTTC	CASSLSPPYNEQFF
TRBJ2-1	TRBV29-1	once	NA	TGCAGCGTTGAATCTCTTGGGACGGCGGATGAGCAGTTCTTC	CSVESLGTADEQFF
TRBJ2-7	TRBV5-1	NA	NA	TGCGCCAGCAGCCCCGGCTACGAGCAGTACTTC	CASSPGYEQYF
TRBJ1-2	TRBV29-1	NA	TRBD1	TGCAGCGCTACACTGCAGGGGGCTAATGGCTACACCTTC	CSATLQGANGYTF
TRBJ2-7	TRBV14	few	TRBD2	TGTGCCAGCAGCCAGTCCGGGACTAGCGGTTCCCCCTACGAGCAGTACTTC	CASSQSGTSGSPYEQYF
TRBJ2-7	TRBV29-1	NA	NA	TGCAGCGTTTATACTTTGGGCGAGCAGTACTTC	CSVYTLGEQYF
TRBJ2-7	TRBV29-1	few	NA	TGCAGCGTTGAGCCGACAGGCTTGTCAGAGCAGTACTTC	CSVEPTGLSEQYF
TRBJ1-6	TRBV28	NA	TRBD1	TGTGCCAGCAGCCGTGGACAGGGGGCCGGACCCCTCCACTTT	CASSRGQGAGPLHF
TRBJ2-1	TRBV30	few	TRBD1	TGTGCCAGCCCAGGGGGACAGGATTACAATGAGCAGTTCTTC	CASPGGQDYNEQFF
TRBJ2-1	TRBV28	few	TRBD2	TGTGCCAGCAGTCCTCGTGGAGCGGGAGATGAGCAGTTCTTC	CASSPRGAGDEQFF
TRBJ2-7	TRBV29-1	NA	NA	TGCAGCGTTCTACAGACGGTCATAAGCTACGAGCAGTACTTC	CSVLQTVISYEQYF
TRBJ2-1	TRBV29-1	few	TRBD1	TGCAGCGTTGAAGATCTTGCGGGACAGGGGGCAGGTGAGCAGTTCTTC	CSVEDLAGQGAGEQFF
TRBJ2-5	TRBV29-1	few	NA	TGCAGCGTGAGGACCTCGATGGAGACCCAGTACTTC	CSVRTSMETQYF
TRBJ2-1	TRBV5-6	NA	NA	TGTGCCAGCAGCTTGGGGTCGGGTGAGCAGTTCTTC	CASSLGSGEQFF
TRBJ2-2	TRBV7-8	NA	TRBD2	TGTGCCAGCCGACTAGCGGTGAACACCGGGGAGCTGTTTTTT	CASRLAVNTGELFF
TRBJ1-2	TRBV29-1	NA	NA	TGCAGCGTTGATCTCGGTTTCTATGGCTACACCTTC	CSVDLGFYGYTF
TRBJ2-1	TRBV29-1	NA	NA	TGCAGCGCATCCGGGACTTGGGACTACAATGAGCAGTTCTTC	CSASGTWDYNEQFF
TRBJ2-7	TRBV6-6	NA	NA	TGTGCCAGTGGGGTTAGCGACTACGAGCAGTACTTC	CASGVSDYEQYF
TRBJ2-5	TRBV25-1	once	TRBD2	TGTGCCAGCAGTCTAATAGCGGGAGGGCCGGAGACCCAGTACTTC	CASSLIAGGPETQYF
TRBJ2-1	TRBV29-1	NA	TRBD1	TGCAGCGTAGACCCGGGACAGGGGGCAAATGAGCAGTTCTTC	CSVDPGQGANEQFF